This TCR beta chain was captured by sequencing in a study of T cell clonality in common variable immunodeficiency. This clone was seen many times. Antigen unknown. The read comes to an end 3 residues before the CDR3 does, leaving the germline J gene to fill in the end. The CDR3 covers 15 residues. V lost 0 bases and J lost 5, with 14 bases in between. Germline lookup yields CDR1 SGHDT and CDR2 YYEEEE. CVID and control samples used equivalent genomic DNA input. Repertoires were generated with immunoSEQ multiplex PCR, while TCRdb's copy carries only in-frame clones and drops some. The sample was found to contain some 60,000 clones, and every one recurs. Study observations and caveats: TCRbeta clonality was increased in CVID versus healthy controls.

This sequence was found in a person aged 18 to 75 in good health. The sequenced sample was peripheral blood mononuclear cells. The rearrangement uses TRBV5-6 and TRBJ2-5; no reliable D call. CDR3 amino acids: CASSLAGRLEETQYF. The DNA read from the CDR3 is TGTGCCAGCAGCTTGGCTGGTAGACTTGAGGAGACC.